A single sample is the source of the 22 T cell receptor beta chains below, sequenced in a study of shared clonotypes between healthy human individuals. Here immunoSEQ multiplex PCR was the method, and the copy in TCRdb shows in-frame clones only, minus some. The profile shows about a million clones, over 75% of them singletons. Sequencing was carried out using memory CD4+ T cells sorted from blood. Indicated subset: CD45RA-negative fraction. All receptors come from a man between 18 and 29 years old in good health.

This chain joins TRBV7-9 and TRBJ1-6, with D possibly being TRBD1 (5 bases). V was pared by 3 bases and J by 5 bases, with 8 bases between. The CDR3 length is 14 residues. Germline CDR1 is SEHNR and CDR2 is FQNEAQ (reference sequence). The CDR3 protein is CASSFPGDNSPLHF. The CDR3 bases are TGTGCCAGCAGCTTCCCGGGGGATAATTCACCCCTCCACTTT.

This clone was seen at least ten times. The CDR3 loop reads CASSMDRAAGGYTF. CDR3 bases: TGTGCCAGTAGTATGGACAGGGCCGCGGGAGGCTACACCTTC. The V gene is TRBV19, the J gene TRBJ1-2; 8 bases fit TRBD1. Germline CDR1 and CDR2: LNHDA and SQIVND (reference sequence). This CDR3 region has 14 residues. The V segment lost 3 bases and the J segment 8 bases; nucleotides outside the gene matches: 8.

Comments on this clone: Other DNA sequences from this sample encode an identical CDR3 as well. The gene calls are TRBV11-2 and TRBJ2-5; D is perhaps TRBD2 (6 bases). Trimming removed 5 bases at V and 5 bases at J, with 12 bases between. This CDR3 is built from 13 residues. Germline loops: CDR1 SGHAT, CDR2 FQNNGV. DNA of the CDR3: TGTGCCAGCAGCACTGGGGGGTTGGAGACCCAGTACTTC. Translated: CASSTGGLETQYF.

This clone was seen only a few times. The junction does not match germline at one end; this may be a read error. The rearrangement uses TRBV7-7 and TRBJ2-5; 7 bases map to TRBD2. CDR1 and CDR2 (germline): SSHAT, FNYEAQ (reference sequence). The CDR3 spans 15 residues. The chain's CDR3 is CASSSSGGPLPTQYF. The CDR3, as DNA: TGTGCTAGCAGCTCCTCGGGGGGACCGCTCCCGACCCAGTACTTC.

This clone was counted between two and nine times. The genes are TRBV5-6 and TRBJ2-5; D call uncertain. Germline CDR1 and CDR2: SGHDT and YYEEEE. The CDR3 extends over 15 amino acids. With 0 bases removed from V and 1 base from J, the gap between germline ends came to 10 bases. CDR3 loop: CASSLAKIGQETQYF. In DNA, the CDR3 is TGTGCCAGCAGCTTGGCGAAAATAGGCCAAGAGACCCAGTACTTC.

This CDR3 is CASKRGYFTDTQYF. CDR3 bases: TGTGCCAGCAAGAGGGGTTACTTCACAGATACGCAGTATTTT. The genes are TRBV6-5 and TRBJ2-3, with D perhaps TRBD1 or TRBD2 (5 bases each). The CDR3 spans 14 residues. V lost 7 bases and J lost 2, with 13 bases in between. From germline, CDR1 is MNHEY and CDR2 SVGAGI.

The V and J genes are TRBV10-3 and TRBJ2-3; 10 bases line up with TRBD1. Germline CDR1 ENHRY, CDR2 SYGVKD. V lost 9 bases, J lost 0 bases, and 3 bases stayed unmatched. The CDR3 is 14 amino acids. CDR3 residues: CAIRTGGSTDTQYF. CDR3 nucleotide sequence: TGTGCCATACGGACAGGGGGGAGCACAGATACGCAGTATTTT.

This clone was recorded once. The rearrangement joins TRBV5-5 to TRBJ1-1; the match to TRBD1 covers 7 bases. In germline, CDR1 is SGHKS, CDR2 YYEKEE (reference sequence). V shed 4 bases, J shed 4 bases, and the junction held 4 bases outside the gene matches. The CDR3 consists of 13 residues. CDR3 coding DNA: TGTGCCAGCAGCCCCAGGGGGGCCACTGAAGCTTTCTTT. As protein: CASSPRGATEAFF.

The J gene is TRBJ2-5, the V gene TRBV14; D may match TRBD1 or TRBD2 (6 bases each). This CDR3 has 17 residues. Germline V lookup: CDR1 SGHDN, CDR2 FVKESK. V was cut by 4 bases and J by 4 bases, with 22 bases left in between. The CDR3 loop reads CASSPGSARRGGETQYF. The CDR3 DNA reads TGTGCCAGCAGCCCCGGATCGGCACGCAGGGGAGGAGAGACCCAGTACTTC.

The chain combines TRBV25-1 with TRBJ2-3; D ambiguous. This CDR3 region has 14 residues. Germline CDR1 and CDR2: MGHDK and SYGVNS. Trimming cost V 2 bases and J 1 base, with 7 bases left between them. CDR3 protein: CASSEEIRTDTQYF. In DNA form, the CDR3 reads TGTGCCAGCAGTGAAGAGATACGCACAGATACGCAGTATTTT.

This clone was counted many times. This sequence joins TRBV10-3 and TRBJ2-5; 8 bases are a match to TRBD2. CDR3 length: 16 amino acids. CDR1 and CDR2 from the germline V gene are ENHRY and SYGVKD. With 2 bases clipped from V and 6 bases from J, the junction kept 11 bases outside the gene matches. The chain's CDR3 is CAISETPGGRWQTQYF. CDR3 sequence (DNA): TGTGCCATCAGTGAGACTCCCGGCGGGAGGTGGCAGACCCAGTACTTC.

This clone was recorded many times. J is TRBJ1-3 and V is TRBV30; D uncertain. The CDR3 is 11 amino acids. From germline, CDR1 is GTSNPN and CDR2 SVGIG (reference sequence). The ends were cut back, 4 bases at V and 5 bases at J, with 6 bases in the middle. The chain's CDR3 is CAWTDRNTIYF. Written as DNA, the CDR3 is TGTGCCTGGACAGACCGAAACACCATATATTTT. Variable domain in full (rest from reference TRBV30 and TRBJ1-3): SQTIHQWPATLVQPVGSPLSLECTVEGTSNPNLYWYRQAAGRGLQLLFYSVGIGQISSEVPQNLSASRPQDRQFILSSKKLLLSDSGFYLCAWTDRNTIYFGEGSWLTVV.

This clone appeared a single time. The chain carries TRBV30 and TRBJ1-5, with D uncertain. Germline V gene sequence: CDR1 GTSNPN, CDR2 SVGIG (reference sequence). The CDR3 has 16 residues. Trimming shortened V by 3 bases and J by 1 base, and 16 bases separated the two germline ends. CDR3 coding DNA: TGTGCCTGGAGCTCCGGGCCCTCCCGAAGCAATCAGCCCCAGCATTTT. Protein sequence: CAWSSGPSRSNQPQHF. Filled out from reference TRBV30 and TRBJ1-5, the complete variable domain reads SQTIHQWPATLVQPVGSPLSLECTVEGTSNPNLYWYRQAAGRGLQLLFYSVGIGQISSEVPQNLSASRPQDRQFILSSKKLLLSDSGFYLCAWSSGPSRSNQPQHFGDGTRLSIL.

This clone has a handful of counts. The chain couples TRBV7-9 to TRBJ1-2; no clear D. The V gene lost 1 base and the J gene lost 1 base, with 10 bases spanning the gap. The CDR3 consists of 15 residues. In germline, CDR1 is SEHNR, CDR2 FQNEAQ (reference sequence). CDR3 amino acids: CASSLGRNGNYGYTF. Written as DNA, the CDR3 is TGTGCCAGCAGCTTAGGACGGAATGGTAACTATGGCTACACCTTC. Full variable domain (outside the CDR3, taken from reference TRBV7-9 and TRBJ1-2): DTGVSQNPRHKITKRGQNVTFRCDPISEHNRLYWYRQTLGQGPEFLTYFQNEAQLEKSRLLSDRFSAERPKGSFSTLEIQRTEQGDSAMYLCASSLGRNGNYGYTFGSGTRLTVV.

The chain uses TRBV19 and TRBJ1-2; 7 nucleotides agree with TRBD1. This CDR3 contains 12 residues. The J segment lost 5 bases and the V segment lost 5 bases, leaving 2 bases of the junction unmatched. CDR1 is LNHDA, CDR2 SQIVND, per germline (reference sequence). CDR3 nucleotides: TGTGCCAGTAGTTGGGGACAGTATGGCTACACCTTC. Amino acid sequence: CASSWGQYGYTF.

This sequence joins TRBV10-1 and TRBJ2-7, with D possibly matching TRBD2 (6 bases). Trimming pared 9 bases from V and 0 bases from J, leaving 18 bases between. This CDR3 spans 15 amino acids. Germline values: CDR1 WNHNN, CDR2 SYGVQD (reference sequence). The DNA for the CDR3 is TGCGCCAGAGCCGATGGAGGGGCTACCTCCTACGAGCAGTACTTC. It is translated as CARADGGATSYEQYF.

The chain has TRBV5-1 and TRBJ2-2; possible D gene TRBD1, 5 bases. The CDR3 is made up of 13 amino acids. Trimming removed 4 bases from V and 6 bases from J, with 10 bases in between. Germline CDR1 SGHRS, CDR2 YFSETQ. CDR3 nucleotide sequence: TGCGCCAGCAGCGTGCAGGGTGCCGGGGAGCTGTTTTTT. It translates to CASSVQGAGELFF. Together with reference TRBV5-1 and TRBJ2-2, the CDR3 gives the full variable domain: KAGVTQTPRYLIKTRGQQVTLSCSPISGHRSVSWYQQTPGQGLQFLFEYFSETQRNKGNFPGRFSGRQFSNSRSEMNVSTLELGDSALYLCASSVQGAGELFFGEGSRLTVL.

V is TRBV5-4 and J is TRBJ1-3; TRBD1 is a possible D gene (5 bases). V lost 2 bases to trimming and J lost 4 bases, with 10 bases between them. This CDR3 region has 14 residues. Germline V gives CDR1 SGHNT, CDR2 YYREEE (reference sequence). The CDR3: CASSLGRTGNTIYF. As DNA, the CDR3 is TGTGCCAGCAGCTTAGGACGGACAGGAAACACCATATATTTT.

J is TRBJ1-5 and V is TRBV12-5, with 11 bases lining up with TRBD1. There are 17 residues in the CDR3. J lost 6 bases, V lost 0 bases, and 7 bases had no gene match. Germline-derived CDR1 and CDR2 are LGHNT and FRNRAP. CDR3 in amino acids: CASGLVISGTGGQPQHF. The CDR3 DNA sequence: TGTGCTAGTGGTTTGGTTATATCCGGGACAGGGGGTCAGCCCCAGCATTTT.

CDR3 sequence: CAWSGGLAGAEFF. The CDR3 DNA follows: TGTGCCTGGAGTGGGGGACTAGCGGGAGCCGAGTTCTTC. The chain employs TRBV30 and TRBJ2-1; 14 nucleotides align to TRBD2. The V gene end was trimmed by 1 base and the J gene end by 14 bases; junction bases not matched to a gene: 4. The length of the CDR3 is 13 residues. Germline V gene data show CDR1 as GTSNPN and CDR2 as SVGIG (reference sequence).

The rearrangement links TRBV29-1 to TRBJ1-2; TRBD1 agrees at 12 bases. V was pared by 6 bases and J by 4 bases, with 9 bases of the junction left unmatched. The CDR3 consists of 15 residues. Germline values: CDR1 SQVTM, CDR2 ANQGSEA. The CDR3 DNA sequence: TGCAGCGTCCCGGCCGGGACAGGGGGCGTCTATGGCTACACCTTC. Translation gives CSVPAGTGGVYGYTF.

This clone was observed a handful of times. The chain carries TRBV18 and TRBJ2-5; D call uncertain. Deletions cut 2 bases from V and 2 bases from J, with 12 bases between. The CDR3 contains 15 residues. Germline CDR1 is KGHSH and CDR2 is LQKENI. The CDR3 coding sequence is TGTGCCAGCTCACCATCAATACTTGAACAAGAGACCCAGTACTTC. Protein product: CASSPSILEQETQYF. Full variable domain (outside the CDR3, taken from reference TRBV18 and TRBJ2-5): NAGVMQNPRHLVRRRGQEARLRCSPMKGHSHVYWYRQLPEEGLKFMVYLQKENIIDESGMPKERFSAEFPKEGPSILRIQQVVRGDSAAYFCASSPSILEQETQYFGPGTRLLVL.